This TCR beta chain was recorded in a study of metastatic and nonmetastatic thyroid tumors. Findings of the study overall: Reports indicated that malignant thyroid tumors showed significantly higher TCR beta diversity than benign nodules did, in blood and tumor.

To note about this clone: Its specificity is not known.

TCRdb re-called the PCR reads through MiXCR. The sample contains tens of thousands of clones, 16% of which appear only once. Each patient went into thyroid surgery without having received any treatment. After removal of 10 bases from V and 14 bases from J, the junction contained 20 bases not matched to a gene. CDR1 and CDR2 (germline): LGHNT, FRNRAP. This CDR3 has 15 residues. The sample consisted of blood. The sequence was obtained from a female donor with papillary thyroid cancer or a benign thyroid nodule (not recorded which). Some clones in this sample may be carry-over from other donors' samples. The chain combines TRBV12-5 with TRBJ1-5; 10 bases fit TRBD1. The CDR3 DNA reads TGTGCTAAGAAGGACAGGGGGTATAGCAATCAGCCAGAGCATTTT. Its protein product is CAKKDRGYSNQPEHF.